The 12 T cell receptor beta chains presented below share a single source sample, sequenced in a study of technical replicates of blood from a handful of donors. Method: immunoSEQ multiplex PCR; TCRdb's copy keeps in-frame clones and lacks some. The sample gives under 75,000 clones, about 86% of which show up once; 4% to 5.5% is in the top ten. Material for sequencing was PBMCs. Every receptor here comes from a human donor in good health. Some clones in this sample may be carry-over from other donors' samples.

The rearrangement links TRBV10-3 to TRBJ2-1; D may be TRBD2 (5 bases). Germline CDR1 reads ENHRY; CDR2 reads SYGVKD. The ends were cut back, 3 bases at V and 3 bases at J, with 18 bases in the middle. The CDR3 length is 17 residues. The DNA for the CDR3 is TGTGCCATCAGTGAAATTGAGGTTGTGGGAGTCTACAATGAGCAGTTCTTC. Translating gives CAISEIEVVGVYNEQFF.

This chain joins TRBV7-3 and TRBJ2-3; no clear D. V was trimmed by 2 bases and J by 6 bases, leaving 18 bases between them. The CDR3 is 16 amino acids. Per the germline V gene, CDR1 is SGHTA and CDR2 is FQGTGA. The CDR3 sequence is CASSLSFKSAWDTQYF. The CDR3 nucleotides read TGTGCCAGCAGCTTATCGTTTAAATCAGCGTGGGATACGCAGTATTTT.

The chain recombines TRBV6-6 with TRBJ2-7; the D is unclear. The CDR3 has 15 amino acids. Germline V gene data show CDR1 as MNHNY and CDR2 as SVGAGI (reference sequence). The V gene lost 3 bases and the J gene lost 1 base, with 13 bases spanning the gap. The CDR3 is CASSYDNNPSYEQYF. CDR3 DNA sequence: TGTGCCAGCAGTTATGATAACAACCCTTCCTACGAGCAGTACTTC.

The chain recombines TRBV7-9 with TRBJ1-4; no clear D. The germline V gene encodes CDR1 SEHNR and CDR2 FQNEAQ (reference sequence). The CDR3 is 14 residues long. V gave up 4 bases and J gave up 7 bases, with 13 bases separating them. CDR3 residues: CASSSQAGGEKLFF. The CDR3 bases are TGTGCCAGCAGCTCACAAGCTGGAGGTGAAAAACTGTTTTTT.

The chain has TRBV18 and TRBJ2-7; D is uncertain. The germline V gene has CDR1 KGHSH and CDR2 LQKENI. Between the trimmed V and J ends, which lost 3 bases and 4 bases, there was a span of 4 bases. This CDR3 is built from 11 residues. CDR3 amino acids: CASSPRYEQYF. The CDR3, as DNA: TGTGCCAGCTCACCCCGTTACGAGCAGTACTTC.

This clone was observed once. V usage is TRBV7-6 and J usage is TRBJ1-2; 7 positions agree with TRBD1. The CDR3 is 14 amino acids. The germline V gene encodes CDR1 SGHVS and CDR2 FNYEAQ. The V segment lost 1 base and the J segment 8 bases; nucleotides outside the gene matches: 7. The DNA for the CDR3 is TGTGCCAGCAGCTTAGGACAGGGTACGGGAGGCTACACCTTC. Translated: CASSLGQGTGGYTF.

The chain has TRBV4-3 and TRBJ2-1, with D maybe TRBD2 (5 bases). The length of the CDR3 is 14 residues. V lost 0 bases, J lost 9 bases, and 12 bases lay in between. CDR1 is LGHNA, CDR2 YSLEER, per germline. CDR3 DNA: TGCGCCAGCAGCCAAGATAGGGTCCGGGGTGAGCAGTTCTTC. As protein: CASSQDRVRGEQFF.

V is TRBV5-1 and J is TRBJ1-4; D not certain. Trimming removed 0 bases from V and 5 bases from J, with 14 bases in between. The length of the CDR3 is 16 residues. The germline CDR1 and CDR2 sequences are SGHRS and YFSETQ. The CDR3 region is CASSLGSVLKNEKLFF. The CDR3 DNA sequence: TGCGCCAGCAGCTTGGGTAGTGTTCTTAAGAATGAAAAACTGTTTTTT.

The chain couples TRBV4-2 to TRBJ2-7, with D unclear. Germline CDR1 reads LGHNA; CDR2 reads YNFKEQ. The CDR3 covers 13 residues. V was trimmed by 1 base and J by 3 bases, leaving 7 bases between them. DNA of the CDR3: TGTGCCAGCAGCCAAGCCGAGCACTACGAGCAGTACTTC. This translates into CASSQAEHYEQYF.

This clone was counted once. This chain links TRBV27 with TRBJ1-5, with D tentatively TRBD1 (5 bases). The CDR3 has 14 residues. With 3 bases removed from V and 5 bases from J, the gap between germline ends came to 11 bases. The germline V gene has CDR1 MNHEY and CDR2 SMNVEV (reference sequence). The CDR3 DNA reads TGTGCCAGCAGTTTCAGAACAGGAGATCAGCCCCAGCATTTT. Protein: CASSFRTGDQPQHF.

The rearrangement links TRBV18 to TRBJ2-5, with TRBD2 matching 7 bases. Trimming at V came to 6 bases and at J to 5 bases, leaving 12 bases not matched to a gene. This CDR3 is built from 15 residues. CDR1 and CDR2 from the germline V gene are KGHSH and LQKENI. CDR3 in DNA: TGTGCCAGCTCCTTTTCCGGGGGGAGCCGGGAGACCCAGTACTTC. It yields the protein CASSFSGGSRETQYF.

The chain employs TRBV5-1 and TRBJ2-5; 9 bases agree with TRBD1. After removal of 4 bases from V and 5 bases from J, the junction contained 6 bases not matched to a gene. Germline lookup yields CDR1 SGHRS and CDR2 YFSETQ. CDR3 length: 14 amino acids. CDR3 sequence reads: CASSGTGGLETQYF. The CDR3 DNA is TGCGCCAGCAGCGGTACAGGGGGCCTGGAGACCCAGTACTTC. The full variable domain, rest sourced from reference TRBV5-1 and TRBJ2-5, is KAGVTQTPRYLIKTRGQQVTLSCSPISGHRSVSWYQQTPGQGLQFLFEYFSETQRNKGNFPGRFSGRQFSNSRSEMNVSTLELGDSALYLCASSGTGGLETQYFGPGTRLLVL.